A single sample is the source of the 27 T cell receptor beta chains below, sequenced in a study of spatial heterogeneity in lung cancer (dated by TCRdb to about 2019). Library preparation used 5' RACE. For sequencing, a NextSeq 500 was employed. Starting from the raw public reads, TCRdb applied fastp trimming at Q25, assembled clones with MiXCR and retained in-frame beta chains. Records with the same CDR3 protein are collapsed into one entry carrying the most frequent genes and DNA. The sample yields approximately 30,000 distinct CDR3 sequences; more than 9% were counted once. The ten largest make up 25% to 35% of the sample. This specimen's time point label, per the study, means: blood at routine non-recurrence follow-up after resection. The input for sequencing was PBMCs, taken at follow-up. The receptors were gathered from a female donor with early-stage non-small cell lung cancer.

This clonotype appeared many times. The chain combines TRBV28 with TRBJ1-5, with D possibly matching TRBD1 (5 bases). The V end lost 6 bases, the J end lost 0 bases, and 12 bases lay between the germline ends. Germline CDR1 and CDR2: MDHEN and SYDVKM. The CDR3 loop spans 15 amino acids. CDR3 sequence (DNA): TGTGCCAGCAGACAGGCCGGGGGTAGCAATCAGCCCCAGCATTTT. Protein: CASRQAGGSNQPQHF.

This clonotype was counted between two and nine times. The chain uses TRBV7-6 and TRBJ1-1; D unresolved. This CDR3 is built from 13 residues. The germline CDR1 and CDR2 sequences are SGHVS and FNYEAQ. V shed 5 bases and J shed 5 bases, with 12 bases lying between them. In nucleotides, the CDR3 is TGTGCCAGCAGCCCTACACCGCTAACTGAAGCTTTCTTT. The encoded protein is CASSPTPLTEAFF.

This clonotype was recorded many times. The rearrangement uses TRBV6-1 and TRBJ1-5; the D is unclear. Deletions cut 5 bases from V and 2 bases from J, with 13 bases between. The CDR3 sequence is 15 residues long. CDR1 is MNHNS and CDR2 is SASEGT in the germline V gene. The CDR3 region has the DNA TGTGCCAGCAGTTCCAGCGTAGGGCGCAATCAGCCCCAGCATTTT. It specifies CASSSSVGRNQPQHF.

In its sample, this clonotype was seen many times. The chain carries TRBV30 and TRBJ2-4; 9 bases agree with TRBD1. After removal of 1 base from V and 5 bases from J, the junction contained 9 bases not matched to a gene. The CDR3 consists of 16 residues. Germline V lookup: CDR1 GTSNPN, CDR2 SVGIG (reference sequence). CDR3: CAWSAGTGRAQNIQYF. CDR3 DNA sequence: TGTGCCTGGAGTGCAGGGACAGGGAGGGCCCAAAACATTCAGTACTTC.

This clonotype appeared many times. This chain joins TRBV29-1 and TRBJ1-1; 9 positions match TRBD1. The CDR3 consists of 14 residues. The ends lost 7 bases at V and 7 bases at J; junction bases unmatched: 13. Germline-derived CDR1 and CDR2 are SQVTM and ANQGSEA. In DNA form, the CDR3 reads TGCAGCGGGCGGAACCGGACAGGGGATGTTGAAGCTTTCTTT. Its translation: CSGRNRTGDVEAFF.

This clonotype was observed many times. The rearrangement joins TRBV19 to TRBJ2-1, with 8 bases fitting TRBD1. The CDR3 covers 14 residues. The ends lost 3 bases at V and 8 bases at J; junction bases unmatched: 6. The germline V gene encodes CDR1 LNHDA and CDR2 SQIVND (reference sequence). DNA for the CDR3: TGTGCCAGTAGTATCGGGGCAGGGGGCGATGAGCAGTTCTTC. This gives the protein CASSIGAGGDEQFF.

This clonotype was seen a few times. The V and J genes are TRBV20-1 and TRBJ1-5, with D perhaps matching TRBD1 (6 bases). Trimming cost V 2 bases and J 0 bases, with 8 bases left between them. Per germline, CDR1 DFQATT and CDR2 SNEGSKA (reference sequence). The CDR3 loop spans 14 amino acids. The DNA of the CDR3 is TGCAGTGCTAGACAGGGGTTTAGCAATCAGCCCCAGCATTTT. Translating gives CSARQGFSNQPQHF.

This clonotype was recorded at least ten times. The chain joins TRBV10-3 to TRBJ2-3; 9 bases are shared with TRBD2. The CDR3 runs 16 residues. V lost 0 bases to trimming and J lost 6 bases; unmatched junction nucleotides: 7. Germline loops: CDR1 ENHRY, CDR2 SYGVKD. The chain's CDR3 is CAISESPSGDLDTQYF. The CDR3 nucleotides read TGTGCCATCAGTGAGTCACCTAGCGGGGATCTGGATACGCAGTATTTT.

This clonotype has more than one count but fewer than ten. The chain carries TRBV2 and TRBJ1-1; no firm D call. This CDR3 comprises 13 residues. V was trimmed by 6 bases and J by 1 base, leaving 9 bases between them. Germline V gene data show CDR1 as SNHLY and CDR2 as FYNNEI. This CDR3 is CASSIRENTEAFF. As DNA, the CDR3 is TGTGCCAGCAGCATACGAGAGAACACTGAAGCTTTCTTT.

This clonotype was observed a handful of times. The chain combines TRBV5-1 with TRBJ2-3; 13 bases map to TRBD2. J gave up 4 bases and V 2 bases, and 4 bases lay outside the gene matches. The germline gives CDR1 SGHRS, CDR2 YFSETQ. There are 16 residues in the CDR3. This CDR3 is CASSFTSGGAADTQYF. The CDR3 DNA follows: TGCGCCAGCAGCTTCACTAGCGGGGGGGCCGCAGATACGCAGTATTTT.

This clonotype was counted a few times. V usage is TRBV6-1 and J usage is TRBJ1-5, with 8 bases aligning to TRBD1. The CDR3 has 14 amino acids. Germline V lookup: CDR1 MNHNS, CDR2 SASEGT. Trimming took 4 bases from V and 4 from J; bases not matched to a gene: 3. CDR3: CASSVGQGNQPQHF. Here the CDR3 DNA reads TGTGCCAGCAGTGTAGGACAGGGAAATCAGCCCCAGCATTTT.

CDR3: CASRARTGRAGYTF. DNA of the CDR3: TGTGCCAGCAGGGCCCGGACAGGGCGCGCCGGCTACACCTTC. The chain joins TRBV2 to TRBJ1-2; 8 positions agree with TRBD1. CDR3 length: 14 residues. Germline V gene data show CDR1 as SNHLY and CDR2 as FYNNEI. The J segment lost 8 bases and the V segment lost 6 bases, leaving 11 bases of the junction unmatched.

In this sample, this clonotype turned up many times. V usage is TRBV30 and J usage is TRBJ2-3; 8 positions match TRBD2. The V and J ends lost 3 bases and 5 bases, in that order; junction bases with no gene match: 7. The CDR3 is 14 amino acids. Germline V gene data show CDR1 as GTSNPN and CDR2 as SVGIG (reference sequence). CDR3 coding DNA: TGTGCCTGGAGGCCCGGGACTAGGGGAGATACGCAGTATTTT. Protein: CAWRPGTRGDTQYF.

This clonotype has at least ten counts. V and J are TRBV29-1 and TRBJ2-1; D gene uncertain. The CDR3 runs to 11 residues. Trimming cost V 6 bases and J 9 bases, with 12 bases left between them. CDR1 is SQVTM, CDR2 ANQGSEA, per germline. The CDR3, as DNA: TGCAGCGTACGTGGGGTAGGTGAGCAGTTCTTC. It translates to CSVRGVGEQFF.

This clonotype was seen ten or more times. This sequence joins TRBV29-1 and TRBJ2-1; no clear D gene. Trimming cost V 0 bases and J 7 bases, with 10 bases left between them. Germline CDR1 is SQVTM and CDR2 is ANQGSEA. The CDR3 covers 13 residues. CDR3: CSVEDMAPNEQFF. The CDR3 region has the DNA TGCAGCGTTGAAGATATGGCTCCTAATGAGCAGTTCTTC.

This clonotype has at least ten counts. This chain uses TRBV14 with TRBJ1-3, with no clear D. V was clipped by 4 bases and J by 0 bases, with 10 bases between them. This CDR3 spans 15 amino acids. Looked up from germline, CDR1 is SGHDN and CDR2 is FVKESK. The CDR3 DNA reads TGTGCCAGCAGCCGCGCCGCGAACTCTGGAAACACCATATATTTT. Protein: CASSRAANSGNTIYF.

Many counts were recorded for this clonotype. CDR3 nucleotides: TGTGCCAGCAGGGAGGGACAGGGGTACCACAATGAGCAGTTCTTC. This codes for CASREGQGYHNEQFF. This chain connects TRBV12-3 or TRBV12-4 to TRBJ2-1, with 10 bases fitting TRBD1. V dropped 6 bases and J dropped 5; count of bases not matched to a gene: 7. The CDR3 loop spans 15 amino acids.

The chain couples TRBV19 to TRBJ1-6; no firm D call. Germline V gene lookup returns CDR1 LNHDA and CDR2 SQIVND (reference sequence). This CDR3 spans 11 amino acids. Trimming pared 10 bases from V and 10 bases from J, leaving 11 bases between. As DNA, the CDR3 is TGTGCCACCGGCCTGGGCTCACCCCTCCACTTT. Its protein product is CATGLGSPLHF.

In this sample, this clonotype turned up many times. The chain is built from TRBV10-3 and TRBJ2-4, with D perhaps matching TRBD2 (5 bases). Germline V gives CDR1 ENHRY, CDR2 SYGVKD. Trimming stripped 1 base from V and 2 bases from J, with 9 bases between. CDR3 length equals 15 residues. CDR3: CAISEYEGSKNIQYF. The CDR3 DNA sequence: TGTGCCATCAGTGAGTACGAGGGATCCAAAAACATTCAGTACTTC.

The V and J genes are TRBV2 and TRBJ2-7; 7 bases match TRBD1. The germline CDR1 and CDR2 sequences are SNHLY and FYNNEI. The CDR3 loop spans 14 amino acids. V was pared by 4 bases and J by 3 bases, with 6 bases of the junction left unmatched. The CDR3 loop is CASSGGQTLYEQYF. In nucleotides, the CDR3 is TGTGCCAGCAGTGGGGGACAGACCCTCTACGAGCAGTACTTC. Filled out from reference TRBV2 and TRBJ2-7, the complete variable domain reads EPEVTQTPSHQVTQMGQEVILRCVPISNHLYFYWYRQILGQKVEFLVSFYNNEISEKSEIFDDQFSVERPDGSNFTLKIRSTKLEDSAMYFCASSGGQTLYEQYFGPGTRLTVT.

The table lists this clonotype with a few counts. This rearrangement joins TRBV10-3 to TRBJ1-5, with 8 nucleotides matching TRBD1. Germline CDR1 is ENHRY and CDR2 is SYGVKD. This CDR3 contains 13 residues. Trimming cost V 6 bases and J 7 bases; bases outside gene matches: 5. CDR3 in amino acids: CAIRQGAGQPQHF. CDR3 DNA sequence: TGTGCCATCAGGCAGGGGGCTGGCCAGCCCCAGCATTTT.

The chain combines TRBV20-1 with TRBJ1-2; tentatively, D is TRBD1 (5 bases). V lost 6 bases and J 4 bases, leaving 15 bases between the germline ends. The CDR3 extends over 13 amino acids. Germline assignment: CDR1 DFQATT and CDR2 SNEGSKA (reference sequence). DNA of the CDR3: TGCAGTGCGGGGGACCAGCTAGGCTATGGCTACACCTTC. It yields the protein CSAGDQLGYGYTF.

V and J are TRBV7-9 and TRBJ2-7, with D tentatively TRBD1 (6 bases). The CDR3 totals 14 residues. V was trimmed by 3 bases and J by 0 bases, leaving 9 bases between them. Per germline, CDR1 SEHNR and CDR2 FQNEAQ (reference sequence). The CDR3 bases are TGTGCCAGCAGCTTCCGGGACAACTCCTACGAGCAGTACTTC. Its translation: CASSFRDNSYEQYF.

In its sample, this clonotype was seen many times. The chain employs TRBV7-8 and TRBJ2-2; TRBD1 might be the D (5 bases). The CDR3 consists of 13 residues. V gave up 5 bases and J gave up 6 bases, with 10 bases separating them. In germline, CDR1 is SGHVS, CDR2 FQNEAQ. In DNA form, the CDR3 reads TGTGCCAGCAGCCCCAGGGATGCCGGGGAGCTGTTTTTT. It specifies CASSPRDAGELFF.

The rearrangement links TRBV6-5 to TRBJ1-2; perhaps TRBD1 as D (5 bases). CDR1 and CDR2 (germline): MNHEY, SVGAGI. The CDR3 is 13 residues long. The V end lost 5 bases, the J end lost 2 bases, and 9 bases lay between the germline ends. CDR3 sequence reads: CASSPGANYGYTF. The CDR3 DNA sequence: TGTGCCAGCAGTCCTGGGGCCAACTATGGCTACACCTTC.

This clonotype was counted at least ten times. The V and J genes are TRBV5-6 and TRBJ1-5, with a weak D call TRBD1 (6 bases). This CDR3 is 16 amino acids long. V was pared by 2 bases and J by 0 bases, with 12 bases between. Germline values: CDR1 SGHDT, CDR2 YYEEEE. CDR3 coding DNA: TGTGCCAGCAGCTTAACCGGGACACCTAGCAATCAGCCCCAGCATTTT. Residues: CASSLTGTPSNQPQHF.

This clonotype was found a few times. This CDR3 reads CASSLEDRAGVEAFF. Written as DNA, the CDR3 is TGTGCCAGCAGCTTAGAGGACAGGGCAGGAGTTGAAGCTTTCTTT. This chain links TRBV7-9 with TRBJ1-1, with 8 nucleotides matching TRBD1. Germline V gene sequence: CDR1 SEHNR, CDR2 FQNEAQ (reference sequence). The CDR3 runs to 15 residues. V gave up 1 base and J gave up 7 bases; unmatched junction bases: 8.